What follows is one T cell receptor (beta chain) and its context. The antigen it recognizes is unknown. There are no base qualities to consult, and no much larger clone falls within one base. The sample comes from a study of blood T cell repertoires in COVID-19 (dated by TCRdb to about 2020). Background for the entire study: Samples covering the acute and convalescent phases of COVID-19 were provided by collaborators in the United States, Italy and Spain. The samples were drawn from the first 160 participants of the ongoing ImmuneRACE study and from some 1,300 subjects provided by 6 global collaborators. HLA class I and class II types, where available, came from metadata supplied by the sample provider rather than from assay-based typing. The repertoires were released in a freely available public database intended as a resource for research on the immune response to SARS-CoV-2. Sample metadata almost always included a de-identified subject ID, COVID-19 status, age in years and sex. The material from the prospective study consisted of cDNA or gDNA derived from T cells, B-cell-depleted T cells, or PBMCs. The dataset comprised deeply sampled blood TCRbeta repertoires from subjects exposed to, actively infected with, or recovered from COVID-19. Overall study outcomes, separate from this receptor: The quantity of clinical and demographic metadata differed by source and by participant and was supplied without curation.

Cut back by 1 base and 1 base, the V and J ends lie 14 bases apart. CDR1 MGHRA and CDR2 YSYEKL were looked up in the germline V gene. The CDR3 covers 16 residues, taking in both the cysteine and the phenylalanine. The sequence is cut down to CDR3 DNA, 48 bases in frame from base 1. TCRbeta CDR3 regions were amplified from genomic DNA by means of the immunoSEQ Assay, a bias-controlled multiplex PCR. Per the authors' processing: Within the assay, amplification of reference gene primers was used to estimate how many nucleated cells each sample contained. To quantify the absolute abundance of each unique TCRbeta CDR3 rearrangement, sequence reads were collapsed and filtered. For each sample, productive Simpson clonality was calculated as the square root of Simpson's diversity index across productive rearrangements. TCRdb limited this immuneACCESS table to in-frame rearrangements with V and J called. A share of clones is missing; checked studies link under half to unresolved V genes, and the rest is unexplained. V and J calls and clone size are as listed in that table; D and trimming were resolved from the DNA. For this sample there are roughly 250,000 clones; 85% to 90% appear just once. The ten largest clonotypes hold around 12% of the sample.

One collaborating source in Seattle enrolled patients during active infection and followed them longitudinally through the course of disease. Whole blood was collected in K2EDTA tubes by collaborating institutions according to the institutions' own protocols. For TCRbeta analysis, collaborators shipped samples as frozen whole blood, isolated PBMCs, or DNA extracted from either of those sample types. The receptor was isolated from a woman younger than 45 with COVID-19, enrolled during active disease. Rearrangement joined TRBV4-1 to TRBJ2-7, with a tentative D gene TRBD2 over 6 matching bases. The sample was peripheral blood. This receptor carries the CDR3 CASSQGEWDFSYEQYF. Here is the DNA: TGCGCCAGCAGCCAAGGAGAGTGGGACTTTTCCTACGAGCAGTACTTC.